There are a few counts of the clone carrying this T cell receptor beta chain. This specimen belongs to a study of blood T cells in healthy people across ages. The CDR3 is 13 residues long. Germline CDR1 is LGHNA and CDR2 is YSLEER. Trimming removed 0 bases from V and 13 bases from J, with 13 bases in between. Primers used in a second PCR of about 7 to 12 cycles were a sample-barcoded 5' primer and a J-beta primer mix. Any given sample supplied a minimum of 3 million CDR3-containing paired-end reads. TCRdb re-called the 5' RACE reads with MiXCR, one entry per CDR3 protein. The table records 600,000 to 900,000 distinct CDR3 sequences, about a quarter of them present only once. The same data also went into a second study, on T cells of mothers and their children.

Sequencing was carried out using blood. The receptor's source is a boy aged 5-17 years in good health. This chain uses TRBV4-3 with TRBJ2-1, with a tentative D call TRBD2 (7 bases). The CDR3 protein is CASSQEIGGGQFF. The CDR3 nucleotides are TGCGCCAGCAGCCAAGAGATAGGGGGGGGTCAGTTCTTC.